Listed here are 28 T cell receptor beta chains from one sample, sequenced in a study of T cells in Graves' hyperthyroidism and ophthalmopathy (dated by TCRdb to the late 2010s). Receptors were amplified or captured by multiplex PCR. These reads were obtained on an Illumina HiSeq 2000. The TCR beta CDR3 regions were amplified from RNA transcripts. The first round of RT-PCR for the TCR CDR3 was performed with the HTBI primer set and the Qiagen OneStep RT-PCR kit. The public reads were run again by TCRdb, first through fastp at Q25 and then through MiXCR, and only productive beta chains were kept. CDR3 protein sequences are deduplicated, and each keeps its most common genes and DNA. A total of some 500,000 distinct CDR3 sequences appear in this sample, roughly a quarter of them only once. The ten largest clones capture about 11% of the sample. Material for sequencing was blood. Receptors originate from a woman between 25 and 40 years old with Graves' ophthalmopathy.

In this sample, this clonotype turned up many times. V gene TRBV6-2 or TRBV6-3 combines with J gene TRBJ1-2, with a tentative D call TRBD1 (6 bases). Trimming shortened V by 6 bases and J by 4 bases, and 18 bases separated the two germline ends. Per germline, CDR1 MNHEY and CDR2 SVGEGT. The CDR3 is made up of 15 amino acids. CDR3 sequence (DNA): TGTGCCAGCAGCCGAATACAGGGTGGTGGCTATGGCTACACCTTC. This encodes CASSRIQGGGYGYTF.

This rearrangement joins TRBV15 to TRBJ2-7; tentatively, D is TRBD1 (5 bases). Per germline, CDR1 LNHNV and CDR2 YYDKDF (reference sequence). V was cut by 0 bases and J by 3 bases, with 12 bases left in between. The CDR3 totals 15 residues. The CDR3 DNA reads as TGTGCCACCAGCAGAGAGGGGCAGGGTCTCTACGAGCAGTACTTC. The encoded protein is CATSREGQGLYEQYF.

The chain recombines TRBV11-2 with TRBJ2-5; maybe TRBD2 (5 bases). CDR1 is SGHAT, CDR2 FQNNGV, per germline. The CDR3 totals 14 residues. Trimming cost V 2 bases and J 5 bases, with 12 bases left between them. In DNA form, the CDR3 reads TGTGCCAGCAGCTTATATCGGTCGGGGGAGACCCAGTACTTC. Translated: CASSLYRSGETQYF.

The chain has TRBV6-1 and TRBJ1-1; D unclear. Trimming removed 6 bases at V and 0 bases at J, with 11 bases between. Germline CDR1 is MNHNS and CDR2 is SASEGT. CDR3 length: 14 residues. The CDR3 spells CASSKPDMNTEAFF. As DNA, the CDR3 is TGTGCCAGCAGCAAACCAGACATGAACACTGAAGCTTTCTTT.

The genes are TRBV4-1 and TRBJ1-1, with 7 bases matching TRBD1. The junction had 8 bases not matched to a gene; V was cut back by 4 bases and J by 6 bases. The germline CDR1 and CDR2 sequences are MGHRA and YSYEKL. The CDR3 is 14 amino acids. The CDR3: CASSPRQGGAEAFF. In DNA, the CDR3 is TGCGCCAGCAGCCCGAGACAGGGAGGGGCTGAAGCTTTCTTT.

Many counts were recorded for this clonotype. A much more abundant neighbour one base away suggests this may be a read error. The genes are TRBV6-5 and TRBJ1-2, with D maybe TRBD1 (5 bases). The CDR3 is 15 amino acids. Germline CDR1 MNHEY, CDR2 SVGAGI. The CDR3 spells CASNYRQESWAGYTF. The CDR3 nucleotides read TGTGCCAGCAATTACAGGCAGGAGAGCTGGGCTGGCTACACCTTC.

A few counts support this clonotype. V gene TRBV6-1 combines with J gene TRBJ2-5; TRBD2 matches at 12 bases. Trimming removed 0 bases from V and 5 bases from J; junction bases left unmatched: 7. The CDR3 has 17 amino acids. Per the germline V gene, CDR1 is MNHNS and CDR2 is SASEGT. This chain's CDR3 is CASSEARTSGAWETQYF. CDR3 bases: TGTGCCAGCAGTGAAGCGAGGACTAGCGGGGCTTGGGAGACCCAGTACTTC.

There are a few counts of this clonotype. One base away lies a much larger clone, so this may be a sequencing read error. This chain joins TRBV6-1 and TRBJ1-5; D not resolved. Germline values: CDR1 MNHNS, CDR2 SASEGT. CDR3 length: 15 residues. CDR3 bases: TGTGCCAGCAGGATACAGAGCTATAGCAATCAGCCCCAGCGTTTT. It encodes CASRIQSYSNQPQRF.

The chain has TRBV6-2 or TRBV6-3 and TRBJ1-2; 11 bases fit TRBD1. With 9 bases clipped from V and 5 bases from J, the junction kept 5 bases outside the gene matches. This CDR3 spans 13 amino acids. Germline V CDR1 and CDR2: MNHEY, SVGEGT. The CDR3 reads CASWGQGVYGYTF. The DNA for the CDR3 is TGTGCCAGTTGGGGACAGGGGGTGTATGGCTACACCTTC.

This clonotype has just a few counts. V gene TRBV12-3 or TRBV12-4 combines with J gene TRBJ2-7; D is unclear. The CDR3 has 14 amino acids. Trimming stripped 0 bases from V and 3 bases from J, with 9 bases between. The CDR3 region has the DNA TGTGCCAGCAGTTTAGCCGGTCCGGTCTACGAGCAGTACTTC. Its protein is CASSLAGPVYEQYF.

This clonotype has at least ten counts. V usage is TRBV6-1 and J usage is TRBJ1-2; no clear D. V lost 4 bases, J lost 8 bases, and 17 bases lay in between. The CDR3 covers 14 residues. Germline V gene sequence: CDR1 MNHNS, CDR2 SASEGT. The CDR3 nucleotides are TGTGCCAGCAGTGGCGGTGGAGGGCCGGGCGGCTACACCTTC. Translation gives CASSGGGGPGGYTF.

Ten or more counts support this clonotype. The chain joins TRBV28 to TRBJ2-7, with 8 positions matching TRBD1. V lost 9 bases, J lost 2 bases, and 6 bases stayed unmatched. This CDR3 has 13 amino acids. Germline-derived CDR1 and CDR2 are MDHEN and SYDVKM. The CDR3 nucleotides are TGTGCCAGTGGGACAGGACCCACCTACGAGCAGTACTTC. It specifies CASGTGPTYEQYF.

This clonotype was seen repeatedly, ten times or more. The chain carries TRBV12-3 or TRBV12-4 and TRBJ1-5, with a tentative D call TRBD1 (5 bases). The germline V and J ends were trimmed by 2 bases and 0 bases, with 8 bases remaining between them. This CDR3 contains 15 residues. The CDR3 DNA sequence: TGTGCCAGCAGTTTATCCGACAGTAGCAATCAGCCCCAGCATTTT. Its protein is CASSLSDSSNQPQHF.

This clonotype was detected a few times. The V gene is TRBV5-1, the J gene TRBJ1-3; TRBD1 matches 10 bases. The CDR3 has 17 residues. V lost 4 bases, J lost 1 base, and 8 bases stayed unmatched. Germline CDR1 and CDR2: SGHRS and YFSETQ. CDR3 DNA sequence: TGCGCCAGCAGCCCAAATCCGGGACAGGGGTCTGGAAACACCATATATTTT. Residues: CASSPNPGQGSGNTIYF.

This clonotype came up a few times. The chain couples TRBV28 to TRBJ1-5; 8 nucleotides align to TRBD1. Losses at the gene ends were 4 bases for V and 5 bases for J; bases not matched to a gene: 7. This CDR3 spans 15 amino acids. CDR1 and CDR2 (germline): MDHEN, SYDVKM. For the CDR3, the DNA is TGTGCCAGCAGTTCAGGGGGCAGGACCCATCAGCCCCAGCATTTT. Translated: CASSSGGRTHQPQHF.

In this sample, this clonotype turned up many times. This sequence joins TRBV6-5 and TRBJ1-1; D is uncertain. The CDR3 loop spans 17 amino acids. The ends were cut back, 0 bases at V and 3 bases at J, with 17 bases in the middle. Germline CDR1 MNHEY, CDR2 SVGAGI. For the CDR3, the DNA is TGTGCCAGCAGTTACTCGAATAAGGAAAGTATCCACACTGAAGCTTTCTTT. It translates to CASSYSNKESIHTEAFF.

Concerning this clonotype itself: At one boundary the junction diverges from the germline segment, which might be a read error. This chain uses TRBV7-2 with TRBJ2-7; tentatively, D is TRBD1 or TRBD2 (5 bases each). This CDR3 contains 16 residues. Per germline, CDR1 SGHTA and CDR2 FQGNSA. The CDR3 DNA follows: TGTGCCAGCAGCCTAGCCTCGACAGACTCCCCCTACGAGCAGTACTTC. Amino acid sequence: CASSLASTDSPYEQYF.

This clonotype was observed at least ten times. J is TRBJ2-2 and V is TRBV15, with D tentatively TRBD1 (6 bases). The CDR3 consists of 18 residues. Germline V gene lookup returns CDR1 LNHNV and CDR2 YYDKDF (reference sequence). V was pared by 2 bases and J by 4 bases, with 20 bases between. The CDR3 DNA reads TGTGCCACCAGCAGATCCCCGGACAGCCCGAGGCCCACCGGGGAGCTGTTTTTT. This translates into CATSRSPDSPRPTGELFF. Supplemented by reference TRBV15 and TRBJ2-2, the full variable domain reads DAMVIQNPRYQVTQFGKPVTLSCSQTLNHNVMYWYQQKSSQAPKLLFHYYDKDFNNEADTPDNFQSRRPNTSFCFLDIRSPGLGDTAMYLCATSRSPDSPRPTGELFFGEGSRLTVL.

In its sample, this clonotype was seen many times. The V call is TRBV12-3 or TRBV12-4, the J call TRBJ2-7; D not certain. Trimming pared 2 bases from V and 2 bases from J, leaving 16 bases between. There are 16 residues in the CDR3. In DNA form, the CDR3 reads TGTGCCAGCAGTTTAATCGGCCTTGAAAAAACCTACGAGCAGTACTTC. This codes for CASSLIGLEKTYEQYF.

This clonotype was seen at least ten times. The CDR3 here is CASSPGTAKNYGYTF. The CDR3 region has the DNA TGTGCCAGCAGCCCCGGGACGGCCAAGAACTATGGCTACACCTTC. The chain joins TRBV7-9 to TRBJ1-2, with D tentatively TRBD1 (5 bases). CDR1 SEHNR and CDR2 FQNEAQ come from the germline V gene (reference sequence). The length of the CDR3 is 15 residues. With 5 bases removed from V and 2 bases from J, the gap between germline ends came to 15 bases.

This chain joins TRBV6-1 and TRBJ1-1; D may be TRBD1 (6 bases). CDR1 is MNHNS and CDR2 is SASEGT in the germline V gene. The ends were cut back, 6 bases at V and 1 base at J, with 18 bases in the middle. The CDR3 is 16 residues long. The CDR3 region has the DNA TGTGCCAGCAGGACCCTCCACAGGGCCCAGAACACTGAAGCTTTCTTT. Translation: CASRTLHRAQNTEAFF.

This clonotype was recorded many times. This chain links TRBV27 with TRBJ2-7; D is unresolved. Germline CDR1 is MNHEY and CDR2 is SMNVEV (reference sequence). This CDR3 spans 16 amino acids. The V gene lost 0 bases and the J gene lost 0 bases, with 12 bases spanning the gap. In DNA, the CDR3 is TGTGCCAGCAGTTTATCTTGGGCAGAGAACTCCTACGAGCAGTACTTC. Translating it yields CASSLSWAENSYEQYF.

The V call is TRBV12-3 or TRBV12-4, the J call TRBJ1-1, with a weak D call TRBD1 (5 bases). Deletions cut 1 base from V and 0 bases from J, with 9 bases between. The CDR3 loop spans 15 amino acids. In nucleotides, the CDR3 is TGTGCCAGCAGTTTAGTGGGCAGGGTGAACACTGAAGCTTTCTTT. Translating gives CASSLVGRVNTEAFF.

Regarding this clonotype: This could be a read error, since a much larger clone is one nucleotide away. It is likely a read error, because the conserved phenylalanine at the end of the CDR3 is missing. Because the CDR3's place on the DNA is in doubt, the DNA is left out and the CDR3 is given as listed by TCRdb. The chain links TRBV19 to TRBJ1-1. Per germline, CDR1 LNHDA and CDR2 SQIVND (reference sequence). The CDR3 is 14 residues long, counting both termini. The CDR3 loop is CASSILHANTEACL.

This clonotype was detected many times. The rearrangement uses TRBV10-1 and TRBJ2-5; no clear D gene. This CDR3 spans 17 amino acids. With 0 bases removed from V and 0 bases from J, the gap between germline ends came to 14 bases. Germline V gives CDR1 WNHNN, CDR2 SYGVQD (reference sequence). CDR3 sequence (DNA): TGCGCCAGCAGTGAGTCCCAGTCCCGGACGGACCAAGAGACCCAGTACTTC. Its translation is CASSESQSRTDQETQYF.

This clonotype was seen a few times. This may be a read error: a much more frequent sequence differs by one nucleotide. The genes are TRBV11-2 and TRBJ1-2; possible D gene TRBD1, 5 bases. Looked up from germline, CDR1 is SGHAT and CDR2 is FQNNGV. The V end was cut by 0 bases, the J end by 3 bases, with 11 bases between. This CDR3 has 15 residues. Here the CDR3 reads CASSLDRGLDYGYTF. The CDR3 bases are TGTGCCAGCAGCTTAGATCGGGGACTAGACTATGGCTACACCTTC.

This clonotype has ten or more counts. V is TRBV10-1 and J is TRBJ2-2; unclear D gene. This CDR3 spans 13 amino acids. V was cut by 0 bases and J by 4 bases, with 3 bases left in between. CDR1 and CDR2 (germline): WNHNN, SYGVQD (reference sequence). The CDR3 sequence: CASSESGTGELFF. In DNA, the CDR3 is TGCGCCAGCAGTGAGTCAGGCACCGGGGAGCTGTTTTTT.

This clonotype was seen only a few times. This chain uses TRBV28 with TRBJ1-5, with 7 bases fitting TRBD1. V gave up 10 bases and J gave up 0 bases; unmatched junction bases: 12. Germline V gene sequence: CDR1 MDHEN, CDR2 SYDVKM. The CDR3 totals 16 residues. CDR3 in DNA: TGTGCCACCTCCGGAGGACAGGCCTATAGCAATCAGCCCCAGCATTTT. It codes for CATSGGQAYSNQPQHF.